This TCR beta chain was identified in a study of blood T cell repertoires in COVID-19. The CDR3 is 11 residues long. Germline V gives CDR1 MNHEY, CDR2 SVGEGT. Trimming removed 1 base from V and 8 bases from J, with 5 bases in between. Authors' methods: Cell counts per sample came from amplifying reference gene primers. The table came from immunoSEQ multiplex PCR; TCRdb's copy has only in-frame clones and leaves some out. The DNA was the basis for D and trimming; V, J and clone size are from that table. Of a few hundred thousand clones listed, around nine tenths were seen once; the top ten hold 1.4%. The sequence derives from a woman younger than 30 who had been exposed to COVID-19. The chain has TRBV6-2 or TRBV6-3 and TRBJ1-1, with D unclear. Sequences were obtained from PBMCs or T cells enriched from blood (not recorded which). CDR3 nucleotides: TGTGCCAGCAGTTACTATCAAGAAGCTTTCTTT. Its translation: CASSYYQEAFF.